The rows below give T cell receptor beta chains drawn from one sample of a study of cytomegalovirus exposure and HLA in healthy donors. Some clones are missing from TCRdb's copy, which holds only in-frame ones; the method was immunoSEQ multiplex PCR. The sample records about 120,000 clones, roughly 82% being singletons. Input material: PBMCs. These receptor sequences come from a man between 40 and 49 years old in good health and CMV-seropositive. Each CDR3 is given without its conserved first and last residue.

v_gene: TRBV28
CDR3aa: ASTPSVGHYEQY

v_gene: TRBV18
CDR3aa: ASSMGLLGNTIY

v_gene: TRBV5-1
CDR3aa: ASSLTTSGDTQY

v_gene: TRBV7-2
CDR3aa: ASSSPRTSMKTQY

v_gene: TRBV6-6
CDR3aa: ASSQLGGDEKLF

v_gene: TRBV2
CDR3aa: ASKGTGGFNQPQH

v_gene: TRBV14
CDR3aa: ASSLRDFYRDVQF

v_gene: TRBV11-2
CDR3aa: ASSLGQGSSPLH

v_gene: TRBV5-1
CDR3aa: ASRSGLPSLEQY

v_gene: TRBV5-1
CDR3aa: ASSRYDSRNTEAF

v_gene: TRBV11-3
CDR3aa: ASSLNRETAYEQY

v_gene: TRBV18
CDR3aa: ASSPAPGTGEKLF

v_gene: TRBV7-8
CDR3aa: ASSQRDGRSGDQPQH

v_gene: TRBV28
CDR3aa: ASIRDTNQPQH

v_gene: TRBV30
CDR3aa: AWSKQVNYGYT

v_gene: TRBV9
CDR3aa: ASSVGGQAGEKLF

v_gene: TRBV12-5
CDR3aa: ASGSNRGRSCNEQF

v_gene: TRBV28
CDR3aa: ASSFAGISGNTIY

v_gene: TRBV4-3
CDR3aa: ASSSQGAETQY

v_gene: TRBV5-8
CDR3aa: ASSRSGTGSSGNTIY

v_gene: TRBV4-1
CDR3aa: ASSQVGPLINEKLF